These 15 T cell receptor beta chains share one sample of origin, sequenced in a study of cytomegalovirus exposure and HLA in healthy donors. Vbeta (60) and Jbeta (13) primers were used in the PCR. Profiled with immunoSEQ multiplex PCR; TCRdb holds only in-frame clones, not every one. The table shows about 200,000 clones, with 82% occurring only once. Material for sequencing was PBMCs. These receptors were taken from a boy between 2 and 10 years old in good health and CMV-seronegative.

The V call is TRBV20-1, the J call TRBJ1-2; D gene unclear. The germline CDR1 and CDR2 sequences are DFQATT and SNEGSKA (reference sequence). This CDR3 is 10 amino acids long. Trimming cost V 0 bases and J 7 bases, with 3 bases left between them. This CDR3 reads CSARESGYTF. The DNA of the CDR3 is TGCAGTGCTAGAGAGAGTGGCTACACCTTC.

This clone has a single count. J is TRBJ2-3 and V is TRBV7-2; 7 positions match TRBD2. The CDR3 consists of 12 residues. The V gene end was trimmed by 5 bases and the J gene end by 12 bases; junction bases not matched to a gene: 8. Germline lookup yields CDR1 SGHTA and CDR2 FQGNSA. DNA for the CDR3: TGTGCCAGCAGCGAGGGTGGGGGGGACCAGTATTTT. Translation: CASSEGGGDQYF.

V gene TRBV19 combines with J gene TRBJ1-2, with TRBD1 identical over 9 bases. CDR1 LNHDA and CDR2 SQIVND come from the germline V gene (reference sequence). The CDR3 is made up of 16 amino acids. V trimming: 3 bases; J trimming: 4 bases; junction bases outside the gene matches: 9. CDR3 coding DNA: TGTGCCAGTAGTATTCGCCGACAGGGGGTCAGCTATGGCTACACCTTC. Its translation: CASSIRRQGVSYGYTF.

The genes are TRBV7-2 and TRBJ1-6, with a possible D match to TRBD1 (5 bases). V was clipped by 1 base and J by 5 bases, with 12 bases between them. The germline CDR1 and CDR2 sequences are SGHTA and FQGNSA. There are 16 residues in the CDR3. The CDR3 here is CASSLVATANNSPLHF. In DNA form, the CDR3 reads TGTGCCAGCAGCTTAGTGGCGACAGCGAATAATTCACCCCTCCACTTT.

This sequence joins TRBV6-1 and TRBJ1-2; D perhaps matches TRBD1 (5 bases). The CDR3 has 17 residues. Germline V lookup: CDR1 MNHNS, CDR2 SASEGT. Trimming took off 4 bases at V and 3 bases at J, with 21 bases between the two ends. This chain's CDR3 is CASSAWGRAYGDYGYTF. CDR3 DNA sequence: TGTGCCAGCAGTGCCTGGGGGAGGGCTTATGGGGACTATGGCTACACCTTC.

This clone has a single count. The chain is built from TRBV7-3 and TRBJ2-3, with 7 bases that match TRBD2. With 4 bases clipped from V and 6 bases from J, the junction kept 16 bases outside the gene matches. The CDR3 covers 17 residues. Per germline, CDR1 SGHTA and CDR2 FQGTGA. CDR3 amino acids: CASSSDSERGVMDTQYF. CDR3 in DNA: TGTGCCAGCAGCTCCGACTCCGAGCGGGGAGTTATGGATACGCAGTATTTT.

The V gene is TRBV5-1, the J gene TRBJ2-1, with D uncertain. CDR1 is SGHRS, CDR2 YFSETQ, per germline. The CDR3 consists of 16 residues. Between the trimmed V and J ends, which lost 0 bases and 4 bases, there was a span of 14 bases. The CDR3 sequence is CASSLEMAVLYNEQFF. CDR3 bases: TGCGCCAGCAGCTTGGAGATGGCGGTACTTTACAATGAGCAGTTCTTC.

This chain uses TRBV7-9 with TRBJ1-1; D call uncertain. Germline V gene data show CDR1 as SEHNR and CDR2 as FQNEAQ (reference sequence). CDR3 length equals 12 residues. The germline V and J ends were trimmed by 5 bases and 6 bases, with 10 bases remaining between them. In DNA form, the CDR3 reads TGTGCCAGCAGCCCCCTGGAGGCTGAAGCTTTCTTT. Protein sequence: CASSPLEAEAFF.

The chain combines TRBV6-5 with TRBJ2-5; 8 nucleotides line up with TRBD2. The CDR3 sequence is 16 residues long. The trim removed 0 bases at V and 5 bases at J, leaving 8 bases unmatched. Germline assignment: CDR1 MNHEY and CDR2 SVGAGI. The CDR3 nucleotides are TGTGCCAGCAGTTACTCGGGCGGGGGGAAAGTGGAGACCCAGTACTTC. It encodes CASSYSGGGKVETQYF.

CDR3 coding DNA: TGTGCCAGCAGCTTGTTGGGGGGACAAGAGACCCAGTACTTC. Its translation: CASSLLGGQETQYF. This chain uses TRBV5-6 with TRBJ2-5, with D tentatively TRBD2 (6 bases). Germline CDR1 and CDR2: SGHDT and YYEEEE. The germline V and J ends were trimmed by 1 base and 2 bases, with 9 bases remaining between them. The CDR3 has 14 amino acids.

This clone was counted only a few times. The chain couples TRBV9 to TRBJ2-3, with a weak D call TRBD2 (5 bases). With 4 bases removed from V and 3 bases from J, the gap between germline ends came to 21 bases. Germline loops: CDR1 SGDLS, CDR2 YYNGEE. The CDR3 loop spans 17 amino acids. This CDR3 is CASSPTVGGFKTDTQYF. In DNA form, the CDR3 reads TGTGCCAGCAGCCCTACGGTAGGCGGGTTTAAAACAGATACGCAGTATTTT. Drawing the rest from reference TRBV9 and TRBJ2-3, the complete variable domain is DSGVTQTPKHLITATGQRVTLRCSPRSGDLSVYWYQQSLDQGLQFLIQYYNGEERAKGNILERFSAQQFPDLHSELNLSSLELGDSALYFCASSPTVGGFKTDTQYFGPGTRLTVL.

This chain uses TRBV27 with TRBJ2-1, with 10 nucleotides matching TRBD2. The CDR3 totals 14 residues. Germline CDR1 and CDR2: MNHEY and SMNVEV (reference sequence). Trimming cost V 6 bases and J 5 bases; bases outside gene matches: 4. The CDR3 DNA follows: TGTGCCAGCAGAATAGCGGGGGGCCACAATGAGCAGTTCTTC. It encodes CASRIAGGHNEQFF.

The V call is TRBV6-5, the J call TRBJ1-1; D might be TRBD1 (6 bases). Germline values: CDR1 MNHEY, CDR2 SVGAGI. The V end lost 6 bases, the J end lost 3 bases, and 14 bases lay between the germline ends. CDR3 length: 14 amino acids. DNA of the CDR3: TGTGCCAGCAGCCCTCCGGGACAACACACTGAAGCTTTCTTT. Its protein product is CASSPPGQHTEAFF.

In its sample, this clone was seen a few times. The chain joins TRBV9 to TRBJ2-2; 8 bases are a match to TRBD2. J lost 2 bases, V lost 0 bases, and 9 bases had no gene match. From germline, CDR1 is SGDLS and CDR2 YYNGEE. This CDR3 spans 18 amino acids. The CDR3, as DNA: TGTGCCAGCAGCGTAGGCCGGGGGGGGCTTAGAAACACCGGGGAGCTGTTTTTT. Protein sequence: CASSVGRGGLRNTGELFF.

V usage is TRBV2 and J usage is TRBJ2-3, with unresolved D. There are 13 residues in the CDR3. Trimming stripped 8 bases from V and 3 bases from J, with 12 bases between. Germline-derived CDR1 and CDR2 are SNHLY and FYNNEI. CDR3 residues: CASYSPPTDTQYF. Written as DNA, the CDR3 is TGTGCCAGCTACTCCCCCCCAACAGATACGCAGTATTTT. Drawing the rest from reference TRBV2 and TRBJ2-3, the complete variable domain is EPEVTQTPSHQVTQMGQEVILRCVPISNHLYFYWYRQILGQKVEFLVSFYNNEISEKSEIFDDQFSVERPDGSNFTLKIRSTKLEDSAMYFCASYSPPTDTQYFGPGTRLTVL.